This is a list of T cell receptor beta chains from one sample in a study of tissue T cells after allogeneic stem cell transplantation. Produced via immunoSEQ multiplex PCR; TCRdb's table is partial and in-frame only. The sample holds about 6,800 clones, about 50% seen once. Specimen: duodenum tissue, collected at autopsy. The receptors shown here come from a female donor older than 55 with lung cancer. Both conserved end residues are part of each CDR3. Clone size appears in some rows only: once, few, many, or a class for an expanded clone.

clone_size j_call v_call cdr3_aa
- TRBJ2-7 TRBV7-9 CASSRSGRGDEQYF
- TRBJ2-1 TRBV11-3 CASSLYSNSNEQFF
- TRBJ2-7 TRBV27 CASSLLGREYEQYF
once TRBJ2-1 TRBV5-1 CASSPDPSSYNEQFF
- TRBJ2-1 TRBV7-2 CASSHRFRDNEQFF
- TRBJ1-4 TRBV5-1 CASSRGRGATNEKLFF
few TRBJ2-1 TRBV24-1 CATSVQSGRAEQFF
large TRBJ2-1 TRBV15 CATSGGTGNEQFF
- TRBJ2-7 TRBV18 CASSPVSGSYEQYF
few TRBJ2-5 TRBV5-1 CASSLLVGKQETQYF
medium-sized TRBJ2-7 TRBV19 CAVGGQGAEQYF
few TRBJ2-1 TRBV18 CASSPNRDYNEQFF
medium-sized TRBJ1-5 TRBV30 CAWAGPNGSNQPQHF
few TRBJ2-7 TRBV19 CASSRTVASSYEQYF
- TRBJ2-7 TRBV29-1 CSVASDSTLEQYF
- TRBJ2-7 TRBV6-5 CASSSGSRGWDEQYF
- TRBJ2-7 TRBV7-2 CASSFIAGGTYEQYF